One and the same sample provided the 20 T cell receptor beta chains below, sequenced in a study of blood T cell repertoires in COVID-19. Profiled with immunoSEQ multiplex PCR; TCRdb holds only in-frame clones, not every one. The sample holds tens of thousands of clones, 92% seen once. The sample consisted of peripheral blood. These receptors came from a woman in her sixties with active COVID-19.

This clone has only one observation. The rearrangement uses TRBV30 and TRBJ2-3; maybe TRBD1 (5 bases). V was cut by 0 bases and J by 4 bases, with 8 bases left in between. Germline-derived CDR1 and CDR2 are GTSNPN and SVGIG (reference sequence). CDR3 size: 13 residues. CDR3 residues: CAWSVRGPDTQYF. The CDR3 bases are TGTGCCTGGAGTGTAAGGGGTCCAGATACGCAGTATTTT. The full variable domain, in which reference TRBV30 and TRBJ2-3 provide the parts outside the CDR3, is SQTIHQWPATLVQPVGSPLSLECTVEGTSNPNLYWYRQAAGRGLQLLFYSVGIGQISSEVPQNLSASRPQDRQFILSSKKLLLSDSGFYLCAWSVRGPDTQYFGPGTRLTVL.

The chain is built from TRBV7-9 and TRBJ1-6; D perhaps matches TRBD1 (5 bases). This CDR3 region has 15 residues. V was clipped by 5 bases and J by 9 bases, with 17 bases between them. CDR1 is SEHNR and CDR2 is FQNEAQ in the germline V gene (reference sequence). The CDR3, as DNA: TGTGCCAGCAGCCCAGGGACTAACCGGGGTTCACCCCTCCACTTT. It specifies CASSPGTNRGSPLHF.

The rearrangement joins TRBV29-1 to TRBJ1-4; D is unclear. The CDR3 is made up of 12 amino acids. CDR1 is SQVTM, CDR2 ANQGSEA, per germline. Between the trimmed V and J ends, which lost 6 bases and 0 bases, there was a span of 5 bases. The CDR3 here is CSVLATNEKLFF. For the CDR3, the DNA is TGCAGCGTCCTTGCAACTAATGAAAAACTGTTTTTT.

The count of this clone is one. Written as DNA, the CDR3 is TGTGCCAGCAGCAACGGGCAGCGGGACTCCTACGAGCAGTACTTC. Residues: CASSNGQRDSYEQYF. The chain couples TRBV7-2 to TRBJ2-7, with 7 bases that match TRBD2. CDR3 length equals 15 residues. The germline V gene encodes CDR1 SGHTA and CDR2 FQGNSA. The V segment lost 5 bases and the J segment 0 bases; nucleotides outside the gene matches: 7.

The rearrangement links TRBV6-6 to TRBJ2-1; tentative D call: TRBD2 (5 bases). The germline V gene encodes CDR1 MNHNY and CDR2 SVGAGI (reference sequence). This CDR3 region has 14 residues. V was trimmed by 0 bases and J by 5 bases, leaving 8 bases between them. The CDR3 here is CASSYSNGNNEQFF. DNA of the CDR3: TGTGCCAGCAGTTACTCGAACGGGAACAATGAGCAGTTCTTC.

The gene calls are TRBV28 and TRBJ2-7; D ambiguous. CDR1 MDHEN and CDR2 SYDVKM come from the germline V gene. CDR3 length equals 13 residues. The V and J ends lost 5 bases and 7 bases respectively, with 15 bases between them. DNA for the CDR3: TGTGCCAGCAGTCGCCACACCCCCTGGGAGCAGTACTTC. It codes for CASSRHTPWEQYF.

The chain combines TRBV5-4 with TRBJ1-2, with D maybe TRBD1 (5 bases). The germline gives CDR1 SGHNT, CDR2 YYREEE (reference sequence). Trimming took 4 bases from V and 5 from J, leaving 18 bases between them. The CDR3 contains 15 residues. The DNA of the CDR3 is TGTGCCAGCAGCGGAGCCGCAGGGTTTTGGTATGGCTACACCTTC. This gives the protein CASSGAAGFWYGYTF.

This CDR3 is CASSTSGGRGETQYF. The CDR3 DNA reads as TGTGCCAGCAGCACTAGCGGGGGGCGGGGGGAGACCCAGTACTTC. The gene calls are TRBV5-4 and TRBJ2-5; the match to TRBD2 covers 12 bases. V gave up 4 bases and J gave up 5 bases; unmatched junction bases: 6. This CDR3 is 15 amino acids long. Germline-derived CDR1 and CDR2 are SGHNT and YYREEE (reference sequence).

V gene TRBV24-1 combines with J gene TRBJ1-5; the D gene is possibly TRBD1 (6 bases). V was clipped by 4 bases and J by 5 bases, with 14 bases between them. The CDR3 sequence is 15 residues long. Per germline, CDR1 KGHDR and CDR2 SFDVKD. CDR3 DNA sequence: TGTGCCACCAGTGACCAGGACAGCCCTCATCAGCCCCAGCATTTT. Its protein is CATSDQDSPHQPQHF.

The gene calls are TRBV10-3 and TRBJ2-7, with D perhaps TRBD1 (5 bases). The germline CDR1 and CDR2 sequences are ENHRY and SYGVKD. V was trimmed by 2 bases and J by 4 bases, leaving 9 bases between them. The CDR3 spans 13 residues. Written as DNA, the CDR3 is TGTGCCATCAGTGAGCAGGGAACTTACGAGCAGTACTTC. Translating gives CAISEQGTYEQYF.

This clone was found once. The V call is TRBV27, the J call TRBJ1-2, with D possibly TRBD1 on 6 matching bases. The CDR3 runs to 14 residues. Between the trimmed V and J ends, which lost 5 bases and 4 bases, there was a span of 14 bases. Germline loops: CDR1 MNHEY, CDR2 SMNVEV (reference sequence). The CDR3 nucleotides read TGTGCCAGCAGTCCCCTGGACAGCAGCTATGGCTACACCTTC. Translated: CASSPLDSSYGYTF.

V is TRBV27 and J is TRBJ2-7; 7 bases are a match to TRBD2. Looked up from germline, CDR1 is MNHEY and CDR2 is SMNVEV (reference sequence). The CDR3 has 15 residues. The J segment lost 0 bases and the V segment lost 2 bases, leaving 4 bases of the junction unmatched. CDR3 DNA: TGTGCCAGCAGTTTAGGGCGGGGGAGCTCCTACGAGCAGTACTTC. This encodes CASSLGRGSSYEQYF.

V usage is TRBV24-1 and J usage is TRBJ1-5; 11 bases match TRBD1. With 4 bases clipped from V and 6 bases from J, the junction kept 7 bases outside the gene matches. CDR1 is KGHDR, CDR2 SFDVKD, per germline. The CDR3 covers 16 residues. The CDR3 protein is CATSDPGQGVGQPQHF. CDR3 bases: TGTGCCACCAGTGACCCGGGACAGGGGGTCGGTCAGCCCCAGCATTTT.

The chain links TRBV19 to TRBJ1-1; 7 bases are a match to TRBD1. CDR3 length equals 15 residues. V shed 5 bases and J 4 bases; nucleotides not matched to a gene: 10. Germline V lookup: CDR1 LNHDA, CDR2 SQIVND (reference sequence). Here the CDR3 DNA reads TGTGCCAGTAGTTCTCTCTGGGACAGCAGCACTGAAGCTTTCTTT. Translation: CASSSLWDSSTEAFF.

This clone appeared a few times. This chain uses TRBV9 with TRBJ1-2; 10 bases map to TRBD1. Germline V CDR1 and CDR2: SGDLS, YYNGEE. The J segment lost 7 bases and the V segment lost 2 bases, leaving 11 bases of the junction unmatched. There are 16 residues in the CDR3. The CDR3 is CASSVTGGPGLGGYTF. As DNA, the CDR3 is TGTGCCAGCAGCGTGACAGGGGGCCCTGGTCTGGGTGGCTACACCTTC.

This clone was found once. V is TRBV18 and J is TRBJ2-3; D may be TRBD2 (5 bases). The CDR3 is 15 residues long. The germline gives CDR1 KGHSH, CDR2 LQKENI. Between the trimmed V and J ends, which lost 2 bases and 0 bases, there was a span of 9 bases. CDR3 coding DNA: TGTGCCAGCTCACCAAGCGGTTCCAGCACAGATACGCAGTATTTT. Translation: CASSPSGSSTDTQYF.

The genes are TRBV27 and TRBJ1-2; 7 bases agree with TRBD1. Germline V lookup: CDR1 MNHEY, CDR2 SMNVEV (reference sequence). There are 13 residues in the CDR3. V gave up 6 bases and J gave up 4 bases; unmatched junction bases: 5. The CDR3 nucleotides read TGTGCCAGCAGCGATCGGGACAGCTATGGCTACACCTTC. This sequence encodes CASSDRDSYGYTF.

The chain uses TRBV7-6 and TRBJ2-3; D is possibly TRBD2 (5 bases). The CDR3 contains 15 residues. Germline loops: CDR1 SGHVS, CDR2 FNYEAQ. Between the trimmed V and J ends, which lost 5 bases and 5 bases, there was a span of 17 bases. The CDR3 DNA sequence: TGTGCCAGCAGCATCCTCCGGGAAGTCGAAGATACGCAGTATTTT. This encodes CASSILREVEDTQYF.

This sequence joins TRBV12-3 or TRBV12-4 and TRBJ1-2; D is unclear. The CDR3 has 13 amino acids. Trimming removed 5 bases from V and 5 bases from J, with 12 bases in between. The CDR3 DNA sequence: TGTGCCAGCAGTCCGCGGACTGATTATGGCTACACCTTC. Encoded protein: CASSPRTDYGYTF.

The chain couples TRBV6-5 to TRBJ2-2, with 7 bases lining up with TRBD1. The CDR3 is 15 residues long. J gave up 0 bases and V 6 bases, and 4 bases lay outside the gene matches. The germline V gene has CDR1 MNHEY and CDR2 SVGAGI. CDR3 coding DNA: TGTGCCAGCAGCGCCGGGACAGCGAACACCGGGGAGCTGTTTTTT. Translated: CASSAGTANTGELFF.